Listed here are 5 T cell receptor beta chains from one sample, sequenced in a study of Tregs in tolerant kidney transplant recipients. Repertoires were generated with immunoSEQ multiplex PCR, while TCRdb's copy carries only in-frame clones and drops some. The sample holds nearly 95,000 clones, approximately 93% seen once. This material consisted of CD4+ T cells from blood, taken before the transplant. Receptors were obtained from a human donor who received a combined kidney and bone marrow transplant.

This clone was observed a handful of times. CDR3 coding DNA: TGTGCCAGCAGCCTGGCAGGGTTGGACACCATATATTTT. Protein: CASSLAGLDTIYF. This chain uses TRBV5-4 with TRBJ1-3, with TRBD1 as a possible D gene (5 bases). Trimming took 4 bases from V and 8 from J, leaving 13 bases between them. The CDR3 has 13 residues. The germline V gene encodes CDR1 SGHNT and CDR2 YYREEE (reference sequence).

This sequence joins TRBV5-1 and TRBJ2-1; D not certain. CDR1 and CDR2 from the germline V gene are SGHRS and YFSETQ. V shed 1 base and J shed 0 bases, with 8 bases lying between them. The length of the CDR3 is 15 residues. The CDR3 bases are TGCGCCAGCAGCTTGCGGCAGGACTCCTACAATGAGCAGTTCTTC. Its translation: CASSLRQDSYNEQFF.

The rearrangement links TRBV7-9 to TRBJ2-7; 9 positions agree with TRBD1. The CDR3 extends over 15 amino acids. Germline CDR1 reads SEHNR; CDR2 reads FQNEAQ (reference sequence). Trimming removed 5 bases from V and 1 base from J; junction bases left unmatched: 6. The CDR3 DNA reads TGTGCCAGCAGCCAAACAGGGGGCCCGTCCTACGAGCAGTACTTC. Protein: CASSQTGGPSYEQYF.

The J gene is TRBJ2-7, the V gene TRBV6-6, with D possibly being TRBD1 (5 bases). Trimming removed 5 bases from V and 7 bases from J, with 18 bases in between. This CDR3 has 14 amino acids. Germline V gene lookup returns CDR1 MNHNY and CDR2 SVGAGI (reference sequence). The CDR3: CASSATGLSAEQYF. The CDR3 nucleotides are TGTGCCAGCAGTGCCACAGGTCTCAGTGCGGAGCAGTACTTC.

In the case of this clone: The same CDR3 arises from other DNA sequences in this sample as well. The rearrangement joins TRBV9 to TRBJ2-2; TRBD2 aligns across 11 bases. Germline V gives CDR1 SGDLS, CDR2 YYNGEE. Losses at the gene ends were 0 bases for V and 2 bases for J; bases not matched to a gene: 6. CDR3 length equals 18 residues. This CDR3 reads CASSVGRLAGGNTGELFF. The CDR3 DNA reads TGTGCCAGCAGCGTAGGGAGGCTAGCGGGGGGCAACACCGGGGAGCTGTTTTTT.